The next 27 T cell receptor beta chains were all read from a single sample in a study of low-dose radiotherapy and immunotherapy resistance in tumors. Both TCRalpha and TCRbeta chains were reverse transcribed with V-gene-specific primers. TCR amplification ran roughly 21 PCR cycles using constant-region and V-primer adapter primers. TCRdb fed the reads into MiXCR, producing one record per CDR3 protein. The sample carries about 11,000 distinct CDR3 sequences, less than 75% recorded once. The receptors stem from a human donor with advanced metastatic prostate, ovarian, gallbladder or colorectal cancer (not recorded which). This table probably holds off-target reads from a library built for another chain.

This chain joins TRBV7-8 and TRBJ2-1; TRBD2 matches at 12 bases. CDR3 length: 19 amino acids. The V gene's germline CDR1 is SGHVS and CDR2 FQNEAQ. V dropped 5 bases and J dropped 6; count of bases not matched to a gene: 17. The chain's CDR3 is CASSTRLAGAVAASNEQFF. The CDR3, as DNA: TGTGCCAGCAGCACCAGACTAGCGGGGGCCGTGGCCGCGAGCAATGAGCAGTTCTTC.

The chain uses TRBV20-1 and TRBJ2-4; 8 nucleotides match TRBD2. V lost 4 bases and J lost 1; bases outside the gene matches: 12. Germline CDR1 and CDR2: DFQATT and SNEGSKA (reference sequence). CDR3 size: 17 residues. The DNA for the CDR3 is TGCAGTGCTACCCAACCGGGGGGGGGTTTGGCCAAAAACATTCAGTACTTC. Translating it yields CSATQPGGGLAKNIQYF.

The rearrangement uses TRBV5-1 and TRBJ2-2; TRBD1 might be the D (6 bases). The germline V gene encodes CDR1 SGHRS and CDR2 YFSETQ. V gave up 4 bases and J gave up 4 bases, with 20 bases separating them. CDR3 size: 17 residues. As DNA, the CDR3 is TGCGCCAGCAGCCGAGTAAAACAGGGATCGGGCACCGGGGAGCTGTTTTTT. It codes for CASSRVKQGSGTGELFF.

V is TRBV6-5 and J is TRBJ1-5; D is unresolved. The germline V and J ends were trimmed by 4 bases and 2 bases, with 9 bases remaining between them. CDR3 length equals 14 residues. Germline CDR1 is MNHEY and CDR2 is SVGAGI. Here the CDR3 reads CASSLTVGNQPQHF. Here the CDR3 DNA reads TGTGCCAGCAGTTTGACCGTTGGCAATCAGCCCCAGCATTTT.

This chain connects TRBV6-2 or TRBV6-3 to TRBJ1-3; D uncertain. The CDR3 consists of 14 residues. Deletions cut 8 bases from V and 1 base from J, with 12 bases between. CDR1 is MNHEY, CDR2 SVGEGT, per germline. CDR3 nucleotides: TGTGCCAGCTCAACGGCGGGGTCTGGAAACACCATATATTTT. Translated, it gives CASSTAGSGNTIYF.

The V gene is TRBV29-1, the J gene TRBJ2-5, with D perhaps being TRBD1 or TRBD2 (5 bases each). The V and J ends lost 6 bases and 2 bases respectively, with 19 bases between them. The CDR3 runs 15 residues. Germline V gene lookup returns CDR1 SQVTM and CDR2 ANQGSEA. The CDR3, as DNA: TGCAGCGTCGAGGGGCTAGGGTCCCCACAAGAGACCCAGTACTTC. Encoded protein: CSVEGLGSPQETQYF.

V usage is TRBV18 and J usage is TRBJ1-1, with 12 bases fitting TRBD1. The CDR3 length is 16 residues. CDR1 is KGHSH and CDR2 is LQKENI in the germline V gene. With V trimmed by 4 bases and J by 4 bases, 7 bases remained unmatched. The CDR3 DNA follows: TGTGCCAGCTCACTCGGGACAGGGGGCAAGGGCACTGAAGCTTTCTTT. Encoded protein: CASSLGTGGKGTEAFF. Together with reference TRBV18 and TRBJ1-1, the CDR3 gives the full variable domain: NAGVMQNPRHLVRRRGQEARLRCSPMKGHSHVYWYRQLPEEGLKFMVYLQKENIIDESGMPKERFSAEFPKEGPSILRIQQVVRGDSAAYFCASSLGTGGKGTEAFFGQGTRLTVV.

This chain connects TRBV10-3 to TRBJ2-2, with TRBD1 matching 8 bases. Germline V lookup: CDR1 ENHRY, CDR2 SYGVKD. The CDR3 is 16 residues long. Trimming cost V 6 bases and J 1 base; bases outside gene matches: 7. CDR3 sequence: CAIRTGQAVNTGELFF. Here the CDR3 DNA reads TGTGCCATCAGGACGGGACAGGCAGTGAACACCGGGGAGCTGTTTTTT.

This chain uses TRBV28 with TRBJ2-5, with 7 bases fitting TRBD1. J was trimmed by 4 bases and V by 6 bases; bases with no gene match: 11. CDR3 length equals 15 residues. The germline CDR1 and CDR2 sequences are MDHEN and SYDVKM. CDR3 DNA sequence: TGTGCCAGCAGCAGAACACAGGGGATGGGAGAGACCCAGTACTTC. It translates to CASSRTQGMGETQYF.

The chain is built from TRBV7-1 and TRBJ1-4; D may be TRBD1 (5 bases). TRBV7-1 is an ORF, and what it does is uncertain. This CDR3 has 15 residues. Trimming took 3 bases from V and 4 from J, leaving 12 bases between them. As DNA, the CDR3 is TGTGCCAGCAGCTCCCATGGGGCGATTAATGAAAAACTGTTTTTT. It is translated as CASSSHGAINEKLFF.

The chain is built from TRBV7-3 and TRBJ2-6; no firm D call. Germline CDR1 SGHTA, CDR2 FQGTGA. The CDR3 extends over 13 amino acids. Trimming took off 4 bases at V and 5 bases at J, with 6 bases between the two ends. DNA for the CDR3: TGTGCCAGCAGCTCGGGTTGGGCCAACGTCCTGACTTTC. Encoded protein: CASSSGWANVLTF.

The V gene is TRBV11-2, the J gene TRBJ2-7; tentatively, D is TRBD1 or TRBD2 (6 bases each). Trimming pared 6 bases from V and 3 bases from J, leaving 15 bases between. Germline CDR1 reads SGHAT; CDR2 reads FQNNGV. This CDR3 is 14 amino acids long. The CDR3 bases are TGTGCCAGCAGTCGGGGTAGGGGGGACTACGAGCAGTACTTC. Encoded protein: CASSRGRGDYEQYF. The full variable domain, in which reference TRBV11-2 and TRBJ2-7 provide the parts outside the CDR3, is EAGVAQSPRYKIIEKRQSVAFWCNPISGHATLYWYQQILGQGPKLLIQFQNNGVVDDSQLPKDRFSAERLKGVDSTLKIQPAKLEDSAVYLCASSRGRGDYEQYFGPGTRLTVT.

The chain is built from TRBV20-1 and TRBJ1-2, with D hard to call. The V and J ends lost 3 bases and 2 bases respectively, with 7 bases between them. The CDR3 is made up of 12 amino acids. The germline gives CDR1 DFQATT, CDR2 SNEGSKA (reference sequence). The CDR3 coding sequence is TGCAGTGCTAGTCCAGGAAACTATGGCTACACCTTC. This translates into CSASPGNYGYTF.

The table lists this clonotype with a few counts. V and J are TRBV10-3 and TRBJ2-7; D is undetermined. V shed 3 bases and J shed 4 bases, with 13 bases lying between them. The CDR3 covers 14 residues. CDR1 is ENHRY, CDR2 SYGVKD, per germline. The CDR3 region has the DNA TGTGCCATCAGTGAAGGCAGGAAACGTTACGAGCAGTACTTC. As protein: CAISEGRKRYEQYF.

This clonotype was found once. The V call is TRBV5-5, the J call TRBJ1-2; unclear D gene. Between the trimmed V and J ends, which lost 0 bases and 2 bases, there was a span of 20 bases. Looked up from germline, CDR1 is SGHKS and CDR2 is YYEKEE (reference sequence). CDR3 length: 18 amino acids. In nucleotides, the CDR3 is TGTGCCAGCAGCTTGGATAGGGTTGGGGTGCCCCGAAACTATGGCTACACCTTC. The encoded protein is CASSLDRVGVPRNYGYTF.

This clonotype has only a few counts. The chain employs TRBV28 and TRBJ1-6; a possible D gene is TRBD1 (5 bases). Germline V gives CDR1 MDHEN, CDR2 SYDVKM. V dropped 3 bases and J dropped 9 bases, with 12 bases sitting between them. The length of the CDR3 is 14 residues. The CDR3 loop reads CASSLAGLGSPLHF. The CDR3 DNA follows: TGTGCCAGCAGTTTGGCGGGGCTTGGTTCACCCCTCCACTTT.

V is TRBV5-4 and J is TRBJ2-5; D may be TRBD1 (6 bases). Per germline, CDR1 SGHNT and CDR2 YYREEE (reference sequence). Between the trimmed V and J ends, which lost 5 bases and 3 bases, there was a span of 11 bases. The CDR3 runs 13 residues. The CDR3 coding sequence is TGTGCCAGCAGGAAACAGGGAGAAGAGACCCAGTACTTC. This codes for CASRKQGEETQYF.

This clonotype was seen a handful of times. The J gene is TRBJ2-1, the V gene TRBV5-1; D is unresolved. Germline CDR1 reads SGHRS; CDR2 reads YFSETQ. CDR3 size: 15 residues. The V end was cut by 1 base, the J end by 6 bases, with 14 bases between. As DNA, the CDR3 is TGCGCCAGCAGCTTGATGGTAGGGTTTGGCAATGAGCAGTTCTTC. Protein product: CASSLMVGFGNEQFF.

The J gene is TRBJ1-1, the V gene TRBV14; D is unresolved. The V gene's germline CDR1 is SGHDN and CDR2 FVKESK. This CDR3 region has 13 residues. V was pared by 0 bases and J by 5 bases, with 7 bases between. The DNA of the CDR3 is TGTGCCAGCAGCCAAGAAGAGGTGACTGAAGCTTTCTTT. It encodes CASSQEEVTEAFF.

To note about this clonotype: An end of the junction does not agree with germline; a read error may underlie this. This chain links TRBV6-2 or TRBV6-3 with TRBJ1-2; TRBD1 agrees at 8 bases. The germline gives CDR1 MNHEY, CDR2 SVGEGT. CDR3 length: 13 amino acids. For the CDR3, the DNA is TGTGCCAGCAGCCAGACAGGGGTTGGTGGCCACACCTTC. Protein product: CASSQTGVGGHTF.

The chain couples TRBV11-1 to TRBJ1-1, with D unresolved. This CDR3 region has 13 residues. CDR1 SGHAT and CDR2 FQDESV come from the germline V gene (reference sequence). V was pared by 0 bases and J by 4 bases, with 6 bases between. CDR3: CASSLALGTEAFF. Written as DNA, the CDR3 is TGTGCCAGCAGCTTAGCGCTGGGCACTGAAGCTTTCTTT.

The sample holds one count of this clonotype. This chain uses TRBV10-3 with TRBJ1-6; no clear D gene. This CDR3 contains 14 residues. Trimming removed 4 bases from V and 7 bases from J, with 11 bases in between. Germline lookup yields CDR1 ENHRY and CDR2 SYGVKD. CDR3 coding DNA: TGTGCCATCAGTGGTATAGGGAGGAATTCACCCCTCCACTTT. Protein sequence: CAISGIGRNSPLHF.

CDR3 sequence: CASSPFITNYGYTF. The CDR3 bases are TGTGCCAGCAGTCCATTCATTACTAACTATGGCTACACCTTC. The gene calls are TRBV6-5 and TRBJ1-2, with D uncertain. Trimming removed 5 bases from V and 0 bases from J, with 10 bases in between. Germline assignment: CDR1 MNHEY and CDR2 SVGAGI. CDR3 length: 14 residues.

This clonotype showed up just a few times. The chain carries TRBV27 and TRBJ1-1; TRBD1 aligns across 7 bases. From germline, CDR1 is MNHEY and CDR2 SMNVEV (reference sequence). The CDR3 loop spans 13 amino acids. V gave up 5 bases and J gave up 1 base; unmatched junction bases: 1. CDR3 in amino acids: CASSNRGNTEAFF. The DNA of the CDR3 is TGTGCCAGCAGTAACAGGGGGAACACTGAAGCTTTCTTT.

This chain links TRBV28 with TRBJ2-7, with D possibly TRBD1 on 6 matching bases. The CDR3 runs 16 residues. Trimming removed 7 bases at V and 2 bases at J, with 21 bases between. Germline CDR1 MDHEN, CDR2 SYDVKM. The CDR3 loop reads CASTLSSGHRTYEQYF. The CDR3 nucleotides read TGTGCCAGCACCCTCAGCTCGGGACACAGAACCTACGAGCAGTACTTC.

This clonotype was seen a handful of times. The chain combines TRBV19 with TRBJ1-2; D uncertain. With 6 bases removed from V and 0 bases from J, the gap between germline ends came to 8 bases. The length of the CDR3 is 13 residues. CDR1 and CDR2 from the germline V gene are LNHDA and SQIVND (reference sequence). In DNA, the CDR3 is TGTGCCAGTAGCCGTAATACTAACTATGGCTACACCTTC. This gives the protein CASSRNTNYGYTF.

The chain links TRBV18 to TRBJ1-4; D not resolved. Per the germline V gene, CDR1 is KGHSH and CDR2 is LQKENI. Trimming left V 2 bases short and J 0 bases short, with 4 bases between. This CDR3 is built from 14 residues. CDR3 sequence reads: CASSPATTNEKLFF. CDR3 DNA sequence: TGTGCCAGCTCACCAGCTACAACTAATGAAAAACTGTTTTTT. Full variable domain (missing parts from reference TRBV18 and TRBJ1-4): NAGVMQNPRHLVRRRGQEARLRCSPMKGHSHVYWYRQLPEEGLKFMVYLQKENIIDESGMPKERFSAEFPKEGPSILRIQQVVRGDSAAYFCASSPATTNEKLFFGSGTQLSVL.